The rows below give T cell receptor beta chains drawn from one sample of a study of early T cells in non-severe SARS-CoV-2 infection. A single record per CDR3 protein comes from TCRdb applying MiXCR to the 5' RACE reads. Here the sample spans under 70,000 distinct CDR3 sequences, roughly 12% being singletons. The sequencing input was whole blood. Receptor source: an adult who was a healthcare worker with PCR-confirmed SARS-CoV-2 infection or an uninfected control (not recorded which). Both conserved end residues are part of each CDR3. A D gene is named only where the DNA matches it firmly. Clone size is shown for a subset of rows, as once, few, many or a class of expanded clone.

V gene: TRBV20-1
J gene: TRBJ1-3
clone size: few
D gene: .
CDR3 DNA: TGCAGTGCTAGGGAAGGGGCCAACTCTGGAAACACCATATATTTT
CDR3 protein: CSAREGANSGNTIYF

V gene: TRBV29-1
J gene: TRBJ1-3
clone size: few
D gene: TRBD1
CDR3 DNA: TGCAGCGTTCGTCTGTCAGCAGGGGGAGACACCATATATTTT
CDR3 protein: CSVRLSAGGDTIYF

V gene: TRBV6-5
J gene: TRBJ2-1
clone size: many
D gene: TRBD2
CDR3 DNA: TGTGCCAGCAGAGATCTAGCGGGGGGCTCCTACAATGAGCAGTTCTTC
CDR3 protein: CASRDLAGGSYNEQFF

V gene: TRBV7-9
J gene: TRBJ2-5
clone size: .
D gene: .
CDR3 DNA: TGTGCCAGCAGCTCATTCTTAGCGGAGGGAGAGACCCAGTACTTC
CDR3 protein: CASSSFLAEGETQYF

V gene: TRBV7-9
J gene: TRBJ2-1
clone size: .
D gene: TRBD1
CDR3 DNA: TGTGCCAGCAGCTTCCGAGGGGGCACGTCCTACAATGAGCAGTTCTTC
CDR3 protein: CASSFRGGTSYNEQFF

V gene: TRBV6-5
J gene: TRBJ1-5
clone size: many
D gene: TRBD1
CDR3 DNA: TGTGCCAGCAGTGATTCCGGGACAGGGGATTTTCAGCCCCAGCATTTT
CDR3 protein: CASSDSGTGDFQPQHF

V gene: TRBV6-1
J gene: TRBJ1-6
clone size: many
D gene: .
CDR3 DNA: TGTGCCAGCAGTGACCAACAGGGAAATAATTCACCCCTCCACTTT
CDR3 protein: CASSDQQGNNSPLHF

V gene: TRBV12-3/TRBV12-4
J gene: TRBJ1-2
clone size: many
D gene: .
CDR3 DNA: TGTGCCAGCAGCTCTTATGACGGGAACCGGGGCTACACCTTC
CDR3 protein: CASSSYDGNRGYTF

V gene: TRBV27
J gene: TRBJ1-6
clone size: many
D gene: .
CDR3 DNA: TGTGCCAGCAGCCCTCAGAGAAATTCACCCCTCCACTTT
CDR3 protein: CASSPQRNSPLHF

V gene: TRBV3-1
J gene: TRBJ2-5
clone size: many
D gene: .
CDR3 DNA: TGTGCCAGCGAGGTGAGGGACCAAGAGACCCAGTACTTC
CDR3 protein: CASEVRDQETQYF

V gene: TRBV3-1
J gene: TRBJ2-7
clone size: .
D gene: .
CDR3 DNA: TGTGCCAGCAGCCAAGAGCCAGGGGACGAGCAGTACTTC
CDR3 protein: CASSQEPGDEQYF

V gene: TRBV6-1
J gene: TRBJ2-1
clone size: many
D gene: TRBD2
CDR3 DNA: TGTGCCAGCAGTTTCTCCCTGGGCGGGAGCTCCTACAATGAGCAGTTCTTC
CDR3 protein: CASSFSLGGSSYNEQFF

V gene: TRBV9
J gene: TRBJ2-5
clone size: few
D gene: .
CDR3 DNA: TGTGCCAGCAGCGTAGGGCAGGGGAAAGAGACCCAGTACTTC
CDR3 protein: CASSVGQGKETQYF